A single sample is the source of the 10 T cell receptor beta chains below, sequenced in a study of blood T cells in healthy people across ages. The second PCR ran about 6 to 12 cycles with a sample-barcoded 5' primer and J-beta primers. TCRdb processed the 5' RACE reads anew with MiXCR; each CDR3 protein has one entry. Counted here are 1 million or so distinct CDR3 sequences, 20% to 25% occurring once; the ten biggest clones make up around 0.7%. The sample was also linked to a second study, of T cells of mothers and their children.

Source material: blood. The receptors shown here come from a girl aged 2-10 years in good health.

V gene TRBV25-1 combines with J gene TRBJ2-5, with D perhaps TRBD1 or TRBD2 (7 bases each). V lost 8 bases and J lost 3, with 25 bases in between. This CDR3 region has 17 residues. Germline V lookup: CDR1 MGHDK, CDR2 SYGVNS. The CDR3 DNA sequence: TGTGCCAGCGACGGGACTACGGCTGGACAGGACAAAGAGACCCAGTACTTC. This encodes CASDGTTAGQDKETQYF. Based on the CDR3 plus reference TRBV25-1 and TRBJ2-5, the full variable domain is EADIYQTPRYLVIGTGKKITLECSQTMGHDKMYWYQQDPGMELHLIHYSYGVNSTEKGDLSSESTVSRIRTEHFPLTLESARPSHTSQYLCASDGTTAGQDKETQYFGPGTRLLVL.

The sample holds a few counts of this clonotype. This chain links TRBV11-3 with TRBJ2-5; TRBD1 might be the D (5 bases). This CDR3 has 14 residues. Germline V gene lookup returns CDR1 SGHNT and CDR2 YENEEA. V gave up 5 bases and J gave up 2 bases, with 12 bases separating them. The chain's CDR3 is CASSPGIGQETQYF. CDR3 bases: TGTGCCAGCAGCCCAGGGATTGGGCAAGAGACCCAGTACTTC.

The rearrangement joins TRBV28 to TRBJ2-1; tentatively, D is TRBD2 (5 bases). V was clipped by 4 bases and J by 0 bases, with 19 bases between them. The CDR3 sequence is 18 residues long. Germline V gene data show CDR1 as MDHEN and CDR2 as SYDVKM. The CDR3, as DNA: TGTGCCAGCAGTTCCCTCAAGGGAGCCATCATCTCCTACAATGAGCAGTTCTTC. The encoded protein is CASSSLKGAIISYNEQFF.

V gene TRBV6-1 combines with J gene TRBJ2-3; possible D gene TRBD1, 5 bases. The CDR3 loop spans 16 amino acids. Trimming took 6 bases from V and 1 from J, leaving 17 bases between them. CDR1 is MNHNS, CDR2 SASEGT, per germline. In nucleotides, the CDR3 is TGTGCCAGCAGCTGGACACCCATGTTTCGCACAGATACGCAGTATTTT. Its protein is CASSWTPMFRTDTQYF.

The chain links TRBV4-3 to TRBJ2-7; no firm D call. The CDR3 sequence is 15 residues long. The germline V and J ends were trimmed by 0 bases and 2 bases, with 11 bases remaining between them. Germline V gene lookup returns CDR1 LGHNA and CDR2 YSLEER. The CDR3 is CASSQEPLGTYEQYF. Here the CDR3 DNA reads TGCGCCAGCAGCCAAGAACCTCTAGGAACCTACGAGCAGTACTTC.

For this clonotype: The CDR3 end shows no conserved phenylalanine or tryptophan, and so a read error is likely. The rearrangement links TRBV7-6 to TRBJ1-5; D gene uncertain. Germline CDR1 reads SGHVS; CDR2 reads FNYEAQ. CDR3 length equals 13 residues. V was pared by 2 bases and J by 6 bases, with 8 bases between. The CDR3 here is CASSLSTGQPQHI. The DNA for the CDR3 is TGTGCCAGCAGCTTATCTACGGGTCAGCCCCAGCATATT.

The rearrangement joins TRBV27 to TRBJ2-3; no reliable D call. This CDR3 is 17 amino acids long. The V gene's germline CDR1 is MNHEY and CDR2 SMNVEV (reference sequence). V dropped 2 bases and J dropped 7 bases, with 22 bases sitting between them. The CDR3 spells CASSLRGNQQELNTQYF. In nucleotides, the CDR3 is TGTGCCAGCAGTTTACGCGGAAACCAGCAGGAGCTAAATACGCAGTATTTT.

The rearrangement links TRBV4-1 to TRBJ2-5; TRBD2 aligns across 7 bases. J was trimmed by 14 bases and V by 0 bases; bases with no gene match: 9. Per the germline V gene, CDR1 is MGHRA and CDR2 is YSYEKL. The CDR3 runs 13 residues. The CDR3 region has the DNA TGCGCCAGCAGCCAAGAAGATGGGCTAGCGGATTACTTC. This codes for CASSQEDGLADYF.

V is TRBV15 and J is TRBJ1-2; D unclear. From germline, CDR1 is LNHNV and CDR2 YYDKDF (reference sequence). V lost 0 bases, J lost 2 bases, and 19 bases lay in between. CDR3 size: 18 residues. CDR3 residues: CATSRDRPFGEGNYGYTF. CDR3 nucleotides: TGTGCCACCAGCAGAGATCGTCCTTTCGGGGAGGGAAACTATGGCTACACCTTC.

This clonotype was counted between two and nine times. The rearrangement joins TRBV4-2 to TRBJ2-5, with TRBD1 matching over 8 bases. The J call could be wrong; TRBJ2-1 is a better fit for the DNA end. Germline V lookup: CDR1 LGHNA, CDR2 YNFKEQ. The CDR3 covers 15 residues. CDR3 protein: CASSQAGGTYNEQFF. As DNA, the CDR3 is TGTGCCAGCAGCCAAGCAGGGGGCACCTACAATGAGCAGTTCTTC.